This TCR beta chain was identified during a study of long-term antiretroviral therapy in people with HIV. Study outcomes and limitations: There were no data on ART adherence, viral resistance or therapy changes, a gap that limits inferences about post-ART repertoire changes. Diversity measured after ART increased yet remained under transplant donor controls.

Every HIV-positive participant received treatment in the United States. Specimens retained roughly 0.95-11 million cryopreserved PBMC preceding DNA extraction. Trimming removed 0 bases at V and 5 bases at J, with 12 bases between. The CDR3 loop spans 15 amino acids. Germline values: CDR1 SGHTA, CDR2 FQGTGA. Details on this clone: Antigen specificity is unknown.

This was the immunoSEQ v3.0 assay at survey level. Assay used: immunoSEQ multiplex PCR; TCRdb lists only in-frame clones, some missing. The sample comprises roughly 18,000 clones, just under 80% of which are singletons, and around 15% rests with the top ten. The chain links TRBV7-3 to TRBJ2-3, with D maybe TRBD2 (5 bases). Specimen: unsorted PBMCs, collected 0.3 years after starting antiretroviral therapy. The TCR was taken from a woman aged 45-59 years with HIV. CDR3 residues: CASSLTASRGDTQYF. In DNA form, the CDR3 reads TGTGCCAGCAGCTTAACGGCCAGCCGGGGAGATACGCAGTATTTT.